The clone carrying this T cell receptor beta chain was recorded only once. The data stem from a study of cytomegalovirus exposure and HLA in healthy donors. The PCR employed 60 Vbeta primers together with 13 Jbeta primers. Using immunoSEQ multiplex PCR, the repertoire was profiled, and TCRdb retains in-frame clones only, with some absent. The profile shows 90,000 to 120,000 clones, roughly 80% of them singletons. Trimming pared 2 bases from V and 5 bases from J, leaving 18 bases between. CDR1 is MGHRA, CDR2 YSYEKL, per germline. This CDR3 comprises 16 residues. The V call is TRBV4-1, the J call TRBJ2-5, with D perhaps matching TRBD2 (5 bases). The receptor's source is a young man in good health and CMV-seronegative. The sequenced sample consisted of PBMCs. The chain's CDR3 is CASSQRTAGVGETQYF. DNA of the CDR3: TGCGCCAGCAGCCAACGCACCGCCGGGGTGGGGGAGACCCAGTACTTC.